A single sample is the source of the 12 T cell receptor beta chains below, sequenced in a study of cytomegalovirus exposure and HLA in healthy donors. The PCR was carried out with 60 Vbeta primers and 13 Jbeta primers. The assay was immunoSEQ multiplex PCR, and TCRdb's table has in-frame clones only and misses some. The sample yields around 150,000 clones, 60% to 80% seen once. The sequenced sample was PBMCs. Every receptor here comes from a man aged 18 to 30 in good health and CMV-seropositive.

This clone has a handful of counts. The V call is TRBV29-1, the J call TRBJ2-1, with D possibly TRBD2 on 6 matching bases. V dropped 1 base and J dropped 2 bases, with 12 bases sitting between them. Germline V lookup: CDR1 SQVTM, CDR2 ANQGSEA. The CDR3 has 15 amino acids. The chain's CDR3 is CSVEAKEGAYNEQFF. The CDR3 DNA reads as TGCAGCGTTGAAGCCAAGGAGGGAGCCTACAATGAGCAGTTCTTC.

The rearrangement uses TRBV6-1 and TRBJ2-7; D is undetermined. The CDR3 spans 13 residues. V was clipped by 6 bases and J by 2 bases, with 11 bases between them. CDR1 is MNHNS and CDR2 is SASEGT in the germline V gene. As DNA, the CDR3 is TGTGCCAGCAGCCAGAGGTTAACCTACGAGCAGTACGTC. Encoded protein: CASSQRLTYEQYV.

This chain joins TRBV11-1 and TRBJ2-2; D uncertain. Trimming pared 5 bases from V and 5 bases from J, leaving 12 bases between. This CDR3 is built from 14 residues. The germline CDR1 and CDR2 sequences are SGHAT and FQDESV (reference sequence). The CDR3 DNA follows: TGTGCCAGCAGCCGGCCTCTCGGGACCGGGGAGCTGTTTTTT. This gives the protein CASSRPLGTGELFF.

The CDR3 region has the DNA TGTGCCAGCAGCCCGGACAGGGTGAGTGAAAAACTGTTTTTT. This encodes CASSPDRVSEKLFF. This sequence joins TRBV6-5 and TRBJ1-4; 8 bases line up with TRBD1. V lost 6 bases to trimming and J lost 7 bases; unmatched junction nucleotides: 7. This CDR3 is built from 14 residues. Germline CDR1 reads MNHEY; CDR2 reads SVGAGI.

The rearrangement joins TRBV7-9 to TRBJ1-1; D gene ambiguous. Trimming shortened V by 3 bases and J by 7 bases, and 6 bases separated the two germline ends. This CDR3 region has 11 residues. Germline V CDR1 and CDR2: SEHNR, FQNEAQ (reference sequence). The CDR3 here is CASSLEGEAFF. Written as DNA, the CDR3 is TGTGCCAGCAGCTTGGAGGGTGAAGCTTTCTTT.

The chain couples TRBV30 to TRBJ1-4; 7 positions agree with TRBD1. V lost 2 bases, J lost 4 bases, and 4 bases stayed unmatched. Germline CDR1 reads GTSNPN; CDR2 reads SVGIG (reference sequence). The CDR3 is 14 residues long. For the CDR3, the DNA is TGTGCCTGGAGTACCGGGACAGTTAATGAAAAACTGTTTTTT. As protein: CAWSTGTVNEKLFF.

CDR3 residues: CASSLRTGETETQYF. The CDR3 DNA is TGTGCCAGCAGCTTAAGGACAGGGGAAACGGAGACCCAGTACTTC. The V call is TRBV13, the J call TRBJ2-5; 9 nucleotides match TRBD1. Germline lookup yields CDR1 PRHDT and CDR2 FYEKMQ (reference sequence). The trim removed 2 bases at V and 5 bases at J, leaving 6 bases unmatched. The CDR3 consists of 15 residues.

The J gene is TRBJ2-1, the V gene TRBV4-1; a weak D match, TRBD2 (5 bases). V gave up 4 bases and J gave up 7 bases, with 26 bases separating them. Germline CDR1 reads MGHRA; CDR2 reads YSYEKL. CDR3 length: 18 amino acids. CDR3 amino acids: CASSPTFGTSKRENEQFF. In nucleotides, the CDR3 is TGCGCCAGCAGCCCGACTTTCGGTACTAGTAAGCGAGAAAATGAGCAGTTCTTC.

CDR3 residues: CASSLELAGGGEQFF. CDR3 bases: TGCGCCAGCAGCTTGGAGCTAGCGGGGGGGGGTGAGCAGTTCTTC. V gene TRBV5-1 combines with J gene TRBJ2-1, with 12 bases aligning to TRBD2. V dropped 0 bases and J dropped 9; count of bases not matched to a gene: 4. Germline CDR1 and CDR2: SGHRS and YFSETQ. The CDR3 consists of 15 residues.

The gene calls are TRBV19 and TRBJ1-2; D not certain. In germline, CDR1 is LNHDA, CDR2 SQIVND (reference sequence). Trimming took off 4 bases at V and 0 bases at J, with 9 bases between the two ends. The CDR3 length is 14 residues. CDR3 nucleotides: TGTGCCAGTAGTAGCGGGGTCTCTAACTATGGCTACACCTTC. Translated: CASSSGVSNYGYTF.

J is TRBJ2-1 and V is TRBV7-6; tentative D call: TRBD1 (6 bases). The V gene's germline CDR1 is SGHVS and CDR2 FNYEAQ. The CDR3 has 15 amino acids. Between the trimmed V and J ends, which lost 3 bases and 3 bases, there was a span of 12 bases. CDR3 protein: CASSFGQGHYNEQFF. The CDR3 DNA is TGTGCCAGCAGCTTTGGTCAGGGGCACTACAATGAGCAGTTCTTC.

This chain connects TRBV6-1 to TRBJ2-1; TRBD2 matches at 9 bases. The CDR3 has 15 amino acids. Germline CDR1 MNHNS, CDR2 SASEGT. The ends lost 3 bases at V and 7 bases at J; junction bases unmatched: 7. Here the CDR3 reads CASSEGLAGHNEQFF. CDR3 coding DNA: TGTGCCAGCAGTGAGGGTCTAGCGGGGCATAATGAGCAGTTCTTC.